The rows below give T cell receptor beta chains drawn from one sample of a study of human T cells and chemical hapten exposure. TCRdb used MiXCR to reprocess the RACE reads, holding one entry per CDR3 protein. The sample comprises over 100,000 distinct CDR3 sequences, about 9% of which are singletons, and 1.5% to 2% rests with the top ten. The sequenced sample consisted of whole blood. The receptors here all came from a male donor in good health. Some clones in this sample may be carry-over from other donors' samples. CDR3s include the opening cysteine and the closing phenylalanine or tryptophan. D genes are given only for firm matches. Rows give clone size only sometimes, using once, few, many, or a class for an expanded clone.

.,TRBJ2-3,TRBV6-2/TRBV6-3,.,CASSYPEEGTDTQYF
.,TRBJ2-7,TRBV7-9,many,CASSKGQRNKNYYEQYF
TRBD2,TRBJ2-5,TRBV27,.,CASRGTSGQETQYF
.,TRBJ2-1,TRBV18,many,CASSPGRPNEQFF
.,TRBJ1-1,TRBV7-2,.,CASSLVTGNTEAFF
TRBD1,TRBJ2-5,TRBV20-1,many,CSARGLSRDRGSGETQYF
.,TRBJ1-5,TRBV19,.,CASSMWRGQGNQPQHF
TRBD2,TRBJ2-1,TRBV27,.,CASSPDVSGTSGLNEQFF
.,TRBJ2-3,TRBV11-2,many,CASSPPGTDTQYF
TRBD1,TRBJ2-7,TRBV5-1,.,CASSFEGQGYEQYF
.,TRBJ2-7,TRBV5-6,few,CASRSPGGSVLDEQYF
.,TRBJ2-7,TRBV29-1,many,CSVEDPSQGSSYEQYF
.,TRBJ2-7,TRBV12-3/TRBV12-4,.,CASTITGTPYEQYF
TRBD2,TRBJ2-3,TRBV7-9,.,CASSSSGLAGADTQYF
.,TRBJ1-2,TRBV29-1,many,CSVESGGGGYTF
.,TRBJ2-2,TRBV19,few,CASSIRDRNTGELFF
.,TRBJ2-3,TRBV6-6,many,CASSYSPSGTDTQYF
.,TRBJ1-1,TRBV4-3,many,CASSQQGLNTEAFF
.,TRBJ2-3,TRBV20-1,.,CSATRDPSTDTQYF
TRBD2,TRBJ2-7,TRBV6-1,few,CASSEALPNFRGVGGDEQYF
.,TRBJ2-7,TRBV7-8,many,CASSPGRYSYEQYF
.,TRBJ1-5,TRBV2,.,CASSPDIPGRSQHF
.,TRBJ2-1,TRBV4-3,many,CASSQVGPGEHNEQFF
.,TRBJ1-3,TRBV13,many,CASSSGKGGSSGNTIYF
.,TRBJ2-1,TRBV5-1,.,CASSLDRVSSYNEQFF
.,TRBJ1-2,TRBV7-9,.,CASSLVNLEGGGYTF
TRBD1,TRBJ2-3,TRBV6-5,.,CASSYGTGGIDTQYF
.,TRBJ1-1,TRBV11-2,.,CASSLGVQRNTEAFF
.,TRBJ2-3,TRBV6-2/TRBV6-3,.,CASSYQGPSIDTQYF
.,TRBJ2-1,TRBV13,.,CASSSAGNEQFF
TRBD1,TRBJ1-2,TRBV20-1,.,CSARARTGSGYTF
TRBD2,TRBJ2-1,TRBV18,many,CASSPGLALGNEQFF
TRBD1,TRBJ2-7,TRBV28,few,CASSLPGTGVHEQYF
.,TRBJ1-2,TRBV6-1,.,CASSELSGADGYTF
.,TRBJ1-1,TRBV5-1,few,CASSLALGDRNTEAFF
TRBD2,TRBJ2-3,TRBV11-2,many,CASSLGTSGKVSDTQYF
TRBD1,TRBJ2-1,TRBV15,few,CATSRTGQGDNEQFF
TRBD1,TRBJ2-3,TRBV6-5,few,CASSYGTGDGTDTQYF
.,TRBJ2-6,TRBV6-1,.,CVSSEEGAGANVLTF
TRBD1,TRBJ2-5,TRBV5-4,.,CASSSTGDQETQYF
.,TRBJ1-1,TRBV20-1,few,CSAQKGDTEAFF
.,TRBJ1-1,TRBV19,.,CASQTGMNTEAFF
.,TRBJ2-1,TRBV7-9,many,CASSLGGPYNEQFF
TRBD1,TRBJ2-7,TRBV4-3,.,CASSHRQGTNEQYF
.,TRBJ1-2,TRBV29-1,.,CSVAGLGGYTF
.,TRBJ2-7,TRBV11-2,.,CASSLHEQYF
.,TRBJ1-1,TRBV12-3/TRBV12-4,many,CASSLRATSNEAFF
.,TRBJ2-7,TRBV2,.,CASSDRETYEQYF
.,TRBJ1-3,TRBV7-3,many,CASSLTAGNTIYF
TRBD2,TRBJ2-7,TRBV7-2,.,CASSLGAGGRYEQYF
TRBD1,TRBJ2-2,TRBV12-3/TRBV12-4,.,CASRPPRTGGNTGELFF
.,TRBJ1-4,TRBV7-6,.,CASSLVGQGSDEKLFF
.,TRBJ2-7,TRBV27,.,CASTTLSRGSLYEQYF